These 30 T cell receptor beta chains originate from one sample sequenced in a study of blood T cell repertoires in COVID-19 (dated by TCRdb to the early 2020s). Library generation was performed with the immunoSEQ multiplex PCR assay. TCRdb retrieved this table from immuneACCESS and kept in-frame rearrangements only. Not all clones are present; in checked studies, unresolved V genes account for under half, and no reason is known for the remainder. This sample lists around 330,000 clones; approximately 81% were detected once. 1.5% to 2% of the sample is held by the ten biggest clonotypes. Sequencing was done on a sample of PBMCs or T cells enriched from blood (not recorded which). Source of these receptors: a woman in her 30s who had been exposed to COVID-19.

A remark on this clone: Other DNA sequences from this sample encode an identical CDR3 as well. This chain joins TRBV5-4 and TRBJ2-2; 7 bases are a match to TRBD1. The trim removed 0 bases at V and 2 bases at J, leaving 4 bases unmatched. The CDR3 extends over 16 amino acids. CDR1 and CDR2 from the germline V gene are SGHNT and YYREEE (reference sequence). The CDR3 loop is CASSLDRGGNTGELFF. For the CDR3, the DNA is TGTGCCAGCAGCTTGGACAGGGGCGGAAACACCGGGGAGCTGTTTTTT.

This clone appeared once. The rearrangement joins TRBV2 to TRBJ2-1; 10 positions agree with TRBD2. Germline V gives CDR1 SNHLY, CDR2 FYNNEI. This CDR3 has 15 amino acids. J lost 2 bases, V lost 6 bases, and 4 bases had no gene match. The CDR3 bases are TGTGCCAGCAGCGCTAGCGGGGGTACCTACAATGAGCAGTTCTTC. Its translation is CASSASGGTYNEQFF.

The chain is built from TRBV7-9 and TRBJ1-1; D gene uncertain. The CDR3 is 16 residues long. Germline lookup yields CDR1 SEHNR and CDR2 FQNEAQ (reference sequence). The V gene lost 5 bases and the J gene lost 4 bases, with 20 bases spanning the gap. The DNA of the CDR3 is TGTGCCAGCAGCCCTCCCATCCTAGGATTGGGCACTGAAGCTTTCTTT. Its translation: CASSPPILGLGTEAFF. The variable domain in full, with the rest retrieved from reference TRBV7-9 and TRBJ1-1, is DTGVSQNPRHKITKRGQNVTFRCDPISEHNRLYWYRQTLGQGPEFLTYFQNEAQLEKSRLLSDRFSAERPKGSFSTLEIQRTEQGDSAMYLCASSPPILGLGTEAFFGQGTRLTVV.

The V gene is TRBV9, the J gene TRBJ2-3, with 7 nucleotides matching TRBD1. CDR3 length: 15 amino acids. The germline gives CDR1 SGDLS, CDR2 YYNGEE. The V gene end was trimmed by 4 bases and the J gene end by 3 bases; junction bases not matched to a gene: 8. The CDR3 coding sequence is TGTGCCAGCAGCTCCTATACAGGGGTTACAGATACGCAGTATTTT. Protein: CASSSYTGVTDTQYF.

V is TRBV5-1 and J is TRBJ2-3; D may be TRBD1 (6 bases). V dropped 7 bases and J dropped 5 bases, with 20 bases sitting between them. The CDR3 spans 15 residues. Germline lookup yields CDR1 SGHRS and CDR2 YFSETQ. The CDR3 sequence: CASFQGPREEDTQYF. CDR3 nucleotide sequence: TGCGCCAGCTTTCAGGGGCCTCGCGAGGAAGATACGCAGTATTTT.

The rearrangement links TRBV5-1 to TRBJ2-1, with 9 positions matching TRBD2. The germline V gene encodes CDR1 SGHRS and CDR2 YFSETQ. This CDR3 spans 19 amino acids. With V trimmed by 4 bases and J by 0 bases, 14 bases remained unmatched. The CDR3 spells CASSPFEAGGPSSYNEQFF. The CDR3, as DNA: TGCGCCAGCAGCCCCTTTGAAGCGGGGGGACCGAGCTCCTACAATGAGCAGTTCTTC.

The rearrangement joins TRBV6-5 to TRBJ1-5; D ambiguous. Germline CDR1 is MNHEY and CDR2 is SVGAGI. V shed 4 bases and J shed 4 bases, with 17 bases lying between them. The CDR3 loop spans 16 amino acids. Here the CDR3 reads CASSSDAVQRNQPQHF. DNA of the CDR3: TGTGCCAGCAGTTCCGATGCGGTTCAGAGAAATCAGCCCCAGCATTTT.

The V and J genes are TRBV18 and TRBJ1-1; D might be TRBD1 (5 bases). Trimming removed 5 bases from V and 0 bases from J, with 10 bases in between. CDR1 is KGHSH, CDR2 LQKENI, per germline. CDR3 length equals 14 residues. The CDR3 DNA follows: TGTGCCAGCTCATCCGGACACATGAACACTGAAGCTTTCTTT. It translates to CASSSGHMNTEAFF. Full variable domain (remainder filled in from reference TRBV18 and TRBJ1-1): NAGVMQNPRHLVRRRGQEARLRCSPMKGHSHVYWYRQLPEEGLKFMVYLQKENIIDESGMPKERFSAEFPKEGPSILRIQQVVRGDSAAYFCASSSGHMNTEAFFGQGTRLTVV.

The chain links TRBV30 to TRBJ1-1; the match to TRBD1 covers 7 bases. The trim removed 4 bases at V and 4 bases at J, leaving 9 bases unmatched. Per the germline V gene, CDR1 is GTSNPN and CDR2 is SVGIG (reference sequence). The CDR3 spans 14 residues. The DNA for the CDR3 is TGTGCCTGGAAACTTACAGGGGCGAGCACTGAAGCTTTCTTT. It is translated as CAWKLTGASTEAFF.

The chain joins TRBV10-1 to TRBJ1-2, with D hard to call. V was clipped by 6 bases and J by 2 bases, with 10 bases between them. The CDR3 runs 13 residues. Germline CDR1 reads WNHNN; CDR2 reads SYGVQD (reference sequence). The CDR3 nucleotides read TGCGCCAGCAGCTTAACACTAAACTATGGCTACACCTTC. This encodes CASSLTLNYGYTF.

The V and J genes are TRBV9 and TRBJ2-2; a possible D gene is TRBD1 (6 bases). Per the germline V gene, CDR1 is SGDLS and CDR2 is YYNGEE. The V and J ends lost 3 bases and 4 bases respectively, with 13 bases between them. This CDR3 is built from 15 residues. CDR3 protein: CASSALGAATGELFF. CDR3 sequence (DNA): TGTGCCAGCAGCGCCCTGGGGGCAGCCACCGGGGAGCTGTTTTTT.

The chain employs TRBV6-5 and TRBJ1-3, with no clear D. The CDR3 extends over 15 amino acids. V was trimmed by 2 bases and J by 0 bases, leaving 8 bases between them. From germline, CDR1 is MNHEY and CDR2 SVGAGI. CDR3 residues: CASSYGVHSGNTIYF. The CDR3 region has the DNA TGTGCCAGCAGTTACGGAGTCCACTCTGGAAACACCATATATTTT.

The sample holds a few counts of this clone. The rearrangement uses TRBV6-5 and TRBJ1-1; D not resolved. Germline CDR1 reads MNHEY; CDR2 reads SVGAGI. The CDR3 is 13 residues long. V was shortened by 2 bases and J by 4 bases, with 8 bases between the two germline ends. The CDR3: CASSYGRFTEAFF. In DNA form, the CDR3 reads TGTGCCAGCAGTTACGGTCGGTTCACTGAAGCTTTCTTT.

CDR3 residues: CASSLMGGNTGELFF. The DNA of the CDR3 is TGTGCCAGCAGCTTAATGGGGGGGAACACCGGGGAGCTGTTTTTT. The V gene is TRBV7-9, the J gene TRBJ2-2, with D possibly being TRBD2 (6 bases). The V gene lost 2 bases and the J gene lost 1 base, with 8 bases spanning the gap. Germline V gene data show CDR1 as SEHNR and CDR2 as FQNEAQ (reference sequence). CDR3 size: 15 residues.

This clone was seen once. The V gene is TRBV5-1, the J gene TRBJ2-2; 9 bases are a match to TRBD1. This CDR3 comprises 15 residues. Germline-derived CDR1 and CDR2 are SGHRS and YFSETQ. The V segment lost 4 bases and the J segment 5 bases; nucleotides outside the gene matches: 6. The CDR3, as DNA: TGCGCCAGCAGCATACAGGGGGCGCGGACCGGGGAGCTGTTTTTT. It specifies CASSIQGARTGELFF. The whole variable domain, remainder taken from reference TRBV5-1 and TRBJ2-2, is KAGVTQTPRYLIKTRGQQVTLSCSPISGHRSVSWYQQTPGQGLQFLFEYFSETQRNKGNFPGRFSGRQFSNSRSEMNVSTLELGDSALYLCASSIQGARTGELFFGEGSRLTVL.

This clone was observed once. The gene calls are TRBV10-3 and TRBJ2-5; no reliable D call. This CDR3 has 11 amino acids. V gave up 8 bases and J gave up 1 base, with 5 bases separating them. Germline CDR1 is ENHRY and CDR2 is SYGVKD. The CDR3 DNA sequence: TGTGCCATCGGCTCCCAAGAGACCCAGTACTTC. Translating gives CAIGSQETQYF.

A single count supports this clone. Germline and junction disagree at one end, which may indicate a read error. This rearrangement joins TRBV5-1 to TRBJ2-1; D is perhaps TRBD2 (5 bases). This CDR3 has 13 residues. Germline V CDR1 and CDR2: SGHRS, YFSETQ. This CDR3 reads CASSLDIRREPFF. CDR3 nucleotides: TGCGCCAGCAGCTTGGATATTAGAAGGGAGCCGTTCTTC.

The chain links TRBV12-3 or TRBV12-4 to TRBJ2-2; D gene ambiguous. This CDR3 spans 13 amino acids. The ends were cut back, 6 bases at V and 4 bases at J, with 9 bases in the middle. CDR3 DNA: TGTGCCAGCAGGCAAACACCCACCGGGGAGCTGTTTTTT. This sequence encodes CASRQTPTGELFF.

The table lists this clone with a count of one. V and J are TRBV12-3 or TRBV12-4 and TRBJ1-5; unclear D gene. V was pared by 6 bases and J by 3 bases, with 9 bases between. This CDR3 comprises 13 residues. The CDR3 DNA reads TGTGCCAGCAGGGTCCAGGCCAATCAGCCCCAGCATTTT. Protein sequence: CASRVQANQPQHF.

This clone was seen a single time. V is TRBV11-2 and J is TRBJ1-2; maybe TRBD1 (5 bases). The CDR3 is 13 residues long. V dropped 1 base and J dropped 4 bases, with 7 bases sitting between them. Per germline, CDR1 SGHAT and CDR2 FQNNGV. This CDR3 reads CASSLGQGYGYTF. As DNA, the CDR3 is TGTGCCAGCAGCTTAGGGCAGGGCTATGGCTACACCTTC.

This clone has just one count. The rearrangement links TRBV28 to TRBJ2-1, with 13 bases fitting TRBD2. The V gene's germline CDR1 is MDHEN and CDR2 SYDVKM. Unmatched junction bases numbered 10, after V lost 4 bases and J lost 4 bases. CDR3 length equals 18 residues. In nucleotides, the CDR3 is TGTGCCAGCAGTTCTGGACTAGCGGGAGTGTCTTCGTACAATGAGCAGTTCTTC. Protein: CASSSGLAGVSSYNEQFF.

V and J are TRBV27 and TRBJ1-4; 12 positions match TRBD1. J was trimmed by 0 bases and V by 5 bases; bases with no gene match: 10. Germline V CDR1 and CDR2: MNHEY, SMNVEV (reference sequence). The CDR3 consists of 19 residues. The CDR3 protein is CASSPGTGGLVATNEKLFF. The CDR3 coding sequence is TGTGCCAGCAGTCCGGGGACAGGGGGCCTCGTTGCAACTAATGAAAAACTGTTTTTT. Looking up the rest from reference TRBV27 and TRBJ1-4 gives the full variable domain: EAQVTQNPRYLITVTGKKLTVTCSQNMNHEYMSWYRQDPGLGLRQIYYSMNVEVTDKGDVPEGYKVSRKEKRNFPLILESPSPNQTSLYFCASSPGTGGLVATNEKLFFGSGTQLSVL.

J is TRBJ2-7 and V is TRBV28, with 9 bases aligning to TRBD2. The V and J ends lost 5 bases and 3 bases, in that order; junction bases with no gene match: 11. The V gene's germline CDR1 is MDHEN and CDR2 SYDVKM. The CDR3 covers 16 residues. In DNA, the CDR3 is TGTGCCAGCAGTGGGTCCGGGACTAGCCGTTTCTACGAGCAGTACTTC. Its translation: CASSGSGTSRFYEQYF.

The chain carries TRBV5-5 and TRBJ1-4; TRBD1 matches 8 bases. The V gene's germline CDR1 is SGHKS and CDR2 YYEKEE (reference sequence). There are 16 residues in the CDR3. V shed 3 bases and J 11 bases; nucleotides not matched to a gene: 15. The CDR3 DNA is TGTGCCAGCAGCTCCACGGACAGGGTTAGACGGGATAAACTGTTTTTT. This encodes CASSSTDRVRRDKLFF.

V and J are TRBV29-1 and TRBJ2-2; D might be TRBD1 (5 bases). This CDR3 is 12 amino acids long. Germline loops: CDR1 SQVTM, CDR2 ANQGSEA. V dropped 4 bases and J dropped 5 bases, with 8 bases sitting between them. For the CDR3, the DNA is TGCAGCGTTGTAGGGGTGACCGGGGAGCTGTTTTTT. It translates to CSVVGVTGELFF.

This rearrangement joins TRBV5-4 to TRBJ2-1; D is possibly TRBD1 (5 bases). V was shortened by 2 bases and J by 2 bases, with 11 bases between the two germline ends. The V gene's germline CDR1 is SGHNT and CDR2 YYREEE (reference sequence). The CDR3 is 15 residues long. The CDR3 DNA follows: TGTGCCAGCAGCTTAAATGCAGGGACCTACAATGAGCAGTTCTTC. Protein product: CASSLNAGTYNEQFF.

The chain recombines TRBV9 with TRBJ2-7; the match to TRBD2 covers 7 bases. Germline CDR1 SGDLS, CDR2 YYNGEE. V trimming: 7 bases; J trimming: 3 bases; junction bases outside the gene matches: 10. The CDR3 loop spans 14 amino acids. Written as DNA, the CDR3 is TGTGCCAGCTCCCTAGGTTCTAGCGGCTACGAGCAGTACTTC. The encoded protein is CASSLGSSGYEQYF.

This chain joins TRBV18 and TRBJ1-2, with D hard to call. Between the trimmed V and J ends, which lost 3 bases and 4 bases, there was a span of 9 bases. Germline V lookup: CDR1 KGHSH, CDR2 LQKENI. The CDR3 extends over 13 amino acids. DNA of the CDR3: TGTGCCAGCTCACCGGCCGCGGGCTATGGCTACACCTTC. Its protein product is CASSPAAGYGYTF.

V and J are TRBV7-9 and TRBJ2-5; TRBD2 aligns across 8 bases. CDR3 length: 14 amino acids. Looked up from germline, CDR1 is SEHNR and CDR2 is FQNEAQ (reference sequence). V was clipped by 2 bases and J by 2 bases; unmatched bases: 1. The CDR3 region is CASSLSGGQETQYF. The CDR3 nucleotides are TGTGCCAGCAGCTTAAGCGGGGGACAAGAGACCCAGTACTTC.

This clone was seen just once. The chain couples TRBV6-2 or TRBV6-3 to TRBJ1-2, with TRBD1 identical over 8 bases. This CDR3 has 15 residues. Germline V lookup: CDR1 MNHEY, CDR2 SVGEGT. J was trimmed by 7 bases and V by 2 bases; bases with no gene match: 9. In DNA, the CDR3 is TGTGCCAGCAGTTACCCGAGCCTGGACAGGGCTGGCTACACCTTC. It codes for CASSYPSLDRAGYTF.